This T cell receptor beta chain is from a study of technical replicates of blood from a few donors. Sequencing was performed with immunoSEQ multiplex PCR; in TCRdb, only in-frame clones are kept and a portion is missing. The data hold under 95,000 clones, with about 95% observed a single time. Germline V lookup: CDR1 SEHNR, CDR2 FQNEAQ (reference sequence). This CDR3 has 18 residues. V lost 5 bases to trimming and J lost 7 bases; unmatched junction nucleotides: 18. The specimen sequenced was T cells isolated from PBMCs. The receptor comes from a human donor in good health. The V call is TRBV7-9, the J call TRBJ2-2, with 8 bases fitting TRBD1. CDR3: CASSPGPGQAPFGGELFF. CDR3 coding DNA: TGTGCCAGCAGCCCAGGACCGGGACAGGCCCCTTTCGGCGGGGAGCTGTTTTTT.